The 22 T cell receptor beta chains below all came from one sample that was sequenced in a study of T cell clones after liver transplantation. Libraries were prepared by immunoSEQ multiplex PCR; TCRdb keeps only in-frame clonotypes and omits some of them. The table lists about 53,000 clones, approximately 88% of them singletons, with over 6.5% in the top ten. The sample consisted of CD4+ T cells from blood, taken before liver transplant. The receptor source for this set is a human donor who received a liver transplant.

The V call is TRBV28, the J call TRBJ2-7, with D possibly matching TRBD2 (6 bases). In germline, CDR1 is MDHEN, CDR2 SYDVKM. The CDR3 extends over 18 amino acids. V lost 3 bases, J lost 1 base, and 22 bases lay in between. The chain's CDR3 is CASSLQISLAPSSYEQYF. DNA of the CDR3: TGTGCCAGCAGTTTGCAAATATCCCTAGCGCCCAGTTCCTACGAGCAGTACTTC.

In nucleotides, the CDR3 is TGTGCAAGTCGCTTAGCCCCCGGGACCTTCTACGAGCAGTACTTC. It yields the protein CASRLAPGTFYEQYF. The rearrangement uses TRBV12-2 and TRBJ2-7. TRBV12-2 counts as a pseudogene. The CDR3 covers 15 residues.

This rearrangement joins TRBV6-4 to TRBJ1-1, with no clear D. There are 13 residues in the CDR3. V lost 6 bases and J lost 3, with 11 bases in between. The germline CDR1 and CDR2 sequences are MRHNA and SNTAGT. Written as DNA, the CDR3 is TGTGCCAGCAGCCCGACGGGCGACACTGAAGCTTTCTTT. Its translation is CASSPTGDTEAFF.

This clone has just one count. The V gene is TRBV14, the J gene TRBJ2-7; D uncertain. The CDR3 covers 13 residues. CDR1 SGHDN and CDR2 FVKESK come from the germline V gene. V lost 3 bases, J lost 8 bases, and 14 bases lay in between. The CDR3 DNA sequence: TGTGCCAGCAGCCAGATGATTGGAACCAAGCAGTACTTC. It is translated as CASSQMIGTKQYF.

The chain's CDR3 is CASSTRGSNTGELFF. The CDR3 nucleotides read TGTGCCAGCAGCACACGGGGCTCGAACACCGGGGAGCTGTTTTTT. This sequence joins TRBV7-2 and TRBJ2-2, with D perhaps TRBD1 or TRBD2 (5 bases each). V lost 5 bases and J 0 bases, leaving 10 bases between the germline ends. The CDR3 contains 15 residues. CDR1 and CDR2 (germline): SGHTA, FQGNSA.

The chain joins TRBV6-1 to TRBJ1-4; 7 nucleotides align to TRBD1. With V trimmed by 1 base and J by 6 bases, 5 bases remained unmatched. Germline V lookup: CDR1 MNHNS, CDR2 SASEGT. The CDR3 spans 15 residues. This CDR3 is CASSEGQGRDEKLFF. The CDR3 coding sequence is TGTGCCAGCAGTGAAGGACAGGGAAGAGATGAAAAACTGTTTTTT.

The chain carries TRBV15 and TRBJ2-1, with 10 bases matching TRBD2. The CDR3 is 16 amino acids. V dropped 5 bases and J dropped 10; count of bases not matched to a gene: 14. In germline, CDR1 is LNHNV, CDR2 YYDKDF (reference sequence). The CDR3 bases are TGTGCCACCAGCCCGGAGGGAGCGGGGGGGCCGGAGGAGCAGTTCTTC. This sequence encodes CATSPEGAGGPEEQFF.

This chain joins TRBV7-5 and TRBJ1-2; no check of the table's D call, TRBD1, against the DNA was made. TRBV7-5 is shown as a pseudogene. The CDR3 length is 17 residues. In nucleotides, the CDR3 is TGTGTCAGAAGCTTCTCGACAGTGACAGATATGAACTATGGCTACACCTTC. This encodes CVRSFSTVTDMNYGYTF.

The chain combines TRBV7-6 with TRBJ1-1; possible D gene TRBD1, 6 bases. Trimming took 1 base from V and 0 from J, leaving 6 bases between them. The CDR3 sequence is 14 residues long. Per germline, CDR1 SGHVS and CDR2 FNYEAQ. CDR3 nucleotides: TGTGCCAGCAGCTTAGAGGGGGTGAACACTGAAGCTTTCTTT. Protein: CASSLEGVNTEAFF. The complete variable domain, with remaining parts taken from reference TRBV7-6 and TRBJ1-1, reads GAGVSQSPRYKVTKRGQDVALRCDPISGHVSLYWYRQALGQGPEFLTYFNYEAQQDKSGLPNDRFSAERPEGSISTLTIQRTEQRDSAMYRCASSLEGVNTEAFFGQGTRLTVV.

The chain is built from TRBV4-3 and TRBJ1-3; D call uncertain. Trimming took off 0 bases at V and 8 bases at J, with 11 bases between the two ends. The CDR3 is 14 residues long. Per germline, CDR1 LGHNA and CDR2 YSLEER. CDR3: CASSQELREDTIYF. CDR3 nucleotide sequence: TGCGCCAGCAGCCAAGAGCTGAGGGAGGACACCATATATTTT.

The chain links TRBV7-9 to TRBJ2-7, with D perhaps TRBD1 or TRBD2 (5 bases each). Germline CDR1 SEHNR, CDR2 FQNEAQ (reference sequence). Between the trimmed V and J ends, which lost 5 bases and 3 bases, there was a span of 14 bases. CDR3 size: 14 residues. Here the CDR3 reads CASSPDGGFYEQYF. The DNA for the CDR3 is TGTGCCAGCAGCCCTGATGGGGGTTTCTACGAGCAGTACTTC.

The gene calls are TRBV5-1 and TRBJ2-2, with TRBD2 matching 10 bases. Germline V gene sequence: CDR1 SGHRS, CDR2 YFSETQ. This CDR3 comprises 15 residues. V lost 5 bases and J lost 1; bases outside the gene matches: 2. CDR3 region: CASRRTSGNTGELFF. The CDR3 region has the DNA TGCGCCAGCAGAAGGACTAGCGGGAACACCGGGGAGCTGTTTTTT.

In its sample, this clone was seen once. The genes are TRBV28 and TRBJ1-2; D possibly corresponds to TRBD1 (5 bases). V was clipped by 3 bases and J by 6 bases, with 11 bases between them. The germline gives CDR1 MDHEN, CDR2 SYDVKM. The length of the CDR3 is 13 residues. Here the CDR3 DNA reads TGTGCCAGCAGTTTCCGGGCAGGGCATGGCTACACCTTC. Translated: CASSFRAGHGYTF.

The chain recombines TRBV7-8 with TRBJ2-7, with TRBD1 as a possible D gene (5 bases). Germline values: CDR1 SGHVS, CDR2 FQNEAQ. Trimming stripped 4 bases from V and 7 bases from J, with 26 bases between. The CDR3 covers 17 residues. This chain's CDR3 is CASSSYRIATRRGEQYF. As DNA, the CDR3 is TGTGCCAGCAGCTCTTACAGGATTGCGACCCGTCGTGGGGAGCAGTACTTC.

The chain employs TRBV5-1 and TRBJ2-5; 8 bases match TRBD1. The germline V gene encodes CDR1 SGHRS and CDR2 YFSETQ. After removal of 4 bases from V and 5 bases from J, the junction contained 7 bases not matched to a gene. The CDR3 is 14 residues long. The CDR3 DNA reads as TGCGCCAGCAGCGGCCGGACAGGGAAGGAGACCCAGTACTTC. This encodes CASSGRTGKETQYF.

This chain links TRBV2 with TRBJ2-2; D remains unclear. CDR1 SNHLY and CDR2 FYNNEI come from the germline V gene. The length of the CDR3 is 13 residues. Trimming left V 6 bases short and J 4 bases short, with 9 bases between. In DNA form, the CDR3 reads TGTGCCAGCAGCCCCACGGGCACCGGGGAGCTGTTTTTT. Protein sequence: CASSPTGTGELFF.

The chain joins TRBV7-3 to TRBJ2-2; 8 bases align to TRBD2. With 0 bases clipped from V and 1 base from J, the junction kept 10 bases outside the gene matches. Germline V gene lookup returns CDR1 SGHTA and CDR2 FQGTGA. The CDR3 totals 19 residues. The CDR3 DNA follows: TGTGCCAGCAGCTTAACGTCAGCGGGAGTAAGTCGGAACACCGGGGAGCTGTTTTTT. Translation: CASSLTSAGVSRNTGELFF.

The rearrangement uses TRBV6-1 and TRBJ2-5; D ambiguous. This CDR3 is built from 14 residues. Between the trimmed V and J ends, which lost 0 bases and 4 bases, there was a span of 9 bases. The germline gives CDR1 MNHNS, CDR2 SASEGT. The CDR3 protein is CASSEASVGETQYF. CDR3 coding DNA: TGTGCCAGCAGTGAAGCTTCGGTCGGAGAGACCCAGTACTTC.

In this sample, this clone turned up once. The gene calls are TRBV7-2 and TRBJ2-5, with 13 nucleotides matching TRBD2. V shed 8 bases and J 13 bases; nucleotides not matched to a gene: 13. The CDR3 is 14 residues long. Germline-derived CDR1 and CDR2 are SGHTA and FQGNSA. CDR3 in DNA: TGTGCCAGCGGAAAAGGACTAGCGGGAGAAAACACGTACTTC. Amino acid sequence: CASGKGLAGENTYF.

The chain couples TRBV6-1 to TRBJ2-5, with D tentatively TRBD1 (5 bases). The germline gives CDR1 MNHNS, CDR2 SASEGT. The CDR3 runs to 15 residues. Trimming cost V 6 bases and J 5 bases, with 19 bases left between them. The CDR3 DNA is TGTGCCAGCAGAGGGGTGTATCTGGGGTGGGAGACCCAGTACTTC. Its translation is CASRGVYLGWETQYF.

The V and J genes are TRBV28 and TRBJ1-3; D ambiguous. Trimming took 5 bases from V and 2 from J, leaving 10 bases between them. This CDR3 is built from 14 residues. Germline V gene lookup returns CDR1 MDHEN and CDR2 SYDVKM. The CDR3 spells CASSVRWPGNTIYF. CDR3 DNA sequence: TGTGCCAGCAGTGTCCGGTGGCCTGGAAACACCATATATTTT.

This rearrangement joins TRBV7-2 to TRBJ1-5, with TRBD1 matching 7 bases. Trimming took 6 bases from V and 6 from J; bases not matched to a gene: 11. CDR3 size: 15 residues. Germline CDR1 is SGHTA and CDR2 is FQGNSA. The CDR3 nucleotides are TGTGCCAGCAGTCCAGGGCAGGGGGGTCTTCAGCCCCAGCATTTT. Residues: CASSPGQGGLQPQHF.